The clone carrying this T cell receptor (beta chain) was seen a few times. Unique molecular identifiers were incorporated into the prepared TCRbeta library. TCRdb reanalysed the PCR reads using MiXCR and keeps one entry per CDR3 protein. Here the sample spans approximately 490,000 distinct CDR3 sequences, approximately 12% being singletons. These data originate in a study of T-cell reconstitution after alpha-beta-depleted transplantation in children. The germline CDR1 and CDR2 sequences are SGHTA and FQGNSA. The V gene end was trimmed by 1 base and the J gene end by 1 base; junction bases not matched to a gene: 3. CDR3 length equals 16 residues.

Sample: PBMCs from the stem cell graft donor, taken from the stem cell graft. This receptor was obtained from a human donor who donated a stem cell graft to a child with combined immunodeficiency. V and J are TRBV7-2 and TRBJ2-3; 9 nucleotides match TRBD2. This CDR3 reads CASSLEIAGGTDTQYF. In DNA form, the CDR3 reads TGTGCCAGCAGCTTAGAGATAGCGGGGGGCACAGATACGCAGTATTTT.